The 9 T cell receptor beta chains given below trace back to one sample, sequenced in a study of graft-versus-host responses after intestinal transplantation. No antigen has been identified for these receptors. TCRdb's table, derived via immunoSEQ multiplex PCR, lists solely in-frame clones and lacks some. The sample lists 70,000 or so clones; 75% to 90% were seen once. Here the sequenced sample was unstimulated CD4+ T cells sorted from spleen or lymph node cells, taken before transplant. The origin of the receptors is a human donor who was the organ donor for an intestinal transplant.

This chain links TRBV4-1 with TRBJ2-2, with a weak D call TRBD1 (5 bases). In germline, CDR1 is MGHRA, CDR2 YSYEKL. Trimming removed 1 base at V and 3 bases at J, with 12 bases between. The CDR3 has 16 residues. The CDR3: CASSQGGRDYTGELFF. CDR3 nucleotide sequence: TGCGCCAGCAGCCAAGGGGGCAGGGATTACACCGGGGAGCTGTTTTTT.

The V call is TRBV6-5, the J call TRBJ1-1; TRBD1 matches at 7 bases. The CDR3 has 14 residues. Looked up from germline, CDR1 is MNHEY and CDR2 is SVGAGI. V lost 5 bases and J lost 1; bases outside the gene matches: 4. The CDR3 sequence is CASSRQGWNTEAFF. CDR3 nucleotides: TGTGCCAGCAGTCGACAGGGTTGGAACACTGAAGCTTTCTTT.

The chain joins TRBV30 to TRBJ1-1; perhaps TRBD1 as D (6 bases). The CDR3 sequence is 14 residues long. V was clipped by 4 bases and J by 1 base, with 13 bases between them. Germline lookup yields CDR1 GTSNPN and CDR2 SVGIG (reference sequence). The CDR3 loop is CAWTWTVTNTEAFF. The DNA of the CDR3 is TGTGCCTGGACTTGGACAGTGACGAACACTGAAGCTTTCTTT.

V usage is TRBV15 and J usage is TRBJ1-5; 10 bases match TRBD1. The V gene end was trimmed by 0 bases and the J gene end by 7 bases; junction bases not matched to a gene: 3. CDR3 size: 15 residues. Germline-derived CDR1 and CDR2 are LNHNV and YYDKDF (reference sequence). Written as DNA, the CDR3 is TGTGCCACCAGCAGAGATGGGGACAGGGGACAGCCCCAGCATTTT. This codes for CATSRDGDRGQPQHF.

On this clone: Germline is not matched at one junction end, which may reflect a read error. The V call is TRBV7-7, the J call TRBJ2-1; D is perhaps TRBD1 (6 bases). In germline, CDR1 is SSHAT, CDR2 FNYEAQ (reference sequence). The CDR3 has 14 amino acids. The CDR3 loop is CASSLGARYNEQFF. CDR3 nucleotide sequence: TGTGCTAGCAGCTTGGGGGCCAGGTACAATGAGCAGTTCTTC.

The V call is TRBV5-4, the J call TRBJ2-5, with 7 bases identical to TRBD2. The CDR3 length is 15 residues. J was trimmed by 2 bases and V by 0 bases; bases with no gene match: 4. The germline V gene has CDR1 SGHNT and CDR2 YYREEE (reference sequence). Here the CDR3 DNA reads TGTGCCAGCAGCTTGGGGGGGGGACTACAAGAGACCCAGTACTTC. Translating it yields CASSLGGGLQETQYF. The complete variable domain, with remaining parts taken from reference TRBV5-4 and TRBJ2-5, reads ETGVTQSPTHLIKTRGQQVTLRCSSQSGHNTVSWYQQALGQGPQFIFQYYREEENGRGNFPPRFSGLQFPNYSSELNVNALELDDSALYLCASSLGGGLQETQYFGPGTRLLVL.

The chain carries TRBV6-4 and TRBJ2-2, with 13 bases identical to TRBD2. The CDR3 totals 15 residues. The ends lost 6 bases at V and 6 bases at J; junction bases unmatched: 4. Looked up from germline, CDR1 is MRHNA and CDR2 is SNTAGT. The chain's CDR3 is CASSPTSGRAGELFF. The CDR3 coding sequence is TGTGCCAGCAGCCCAACTAGCGGGAGGGCCGGGGAGCTGTTTTTT.

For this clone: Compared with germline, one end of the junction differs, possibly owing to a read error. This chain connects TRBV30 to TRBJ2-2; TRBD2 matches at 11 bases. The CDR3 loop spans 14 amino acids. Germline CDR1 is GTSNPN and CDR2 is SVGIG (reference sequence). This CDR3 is CACMTSGTTWELFF. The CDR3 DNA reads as TGTGCCTGTATGACTAGCGGGACCACCTGGGAGCTGTTTTTT.

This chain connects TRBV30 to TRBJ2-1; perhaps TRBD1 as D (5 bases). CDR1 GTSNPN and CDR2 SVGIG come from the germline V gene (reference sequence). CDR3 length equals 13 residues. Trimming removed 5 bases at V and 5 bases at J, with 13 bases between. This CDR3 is CAWEPTGHNEQFF. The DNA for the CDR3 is TGTGCCTGGGAACCAACAGGACACAATGAGCAGTTCTTC.